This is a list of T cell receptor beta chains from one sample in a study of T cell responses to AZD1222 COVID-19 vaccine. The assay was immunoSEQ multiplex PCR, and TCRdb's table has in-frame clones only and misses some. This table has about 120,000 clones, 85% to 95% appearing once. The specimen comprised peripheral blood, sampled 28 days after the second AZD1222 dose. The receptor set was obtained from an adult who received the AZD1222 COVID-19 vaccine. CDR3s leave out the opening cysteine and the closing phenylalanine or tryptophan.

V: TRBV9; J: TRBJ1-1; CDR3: ASSGGTSGAAF
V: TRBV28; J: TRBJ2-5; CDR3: ASTLGARETQY
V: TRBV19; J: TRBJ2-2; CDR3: ASSILRPGLYTGELF
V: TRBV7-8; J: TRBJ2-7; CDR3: ASRASGMPGESYEQY
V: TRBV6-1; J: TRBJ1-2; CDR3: ASSDLGQGLTGEGYT
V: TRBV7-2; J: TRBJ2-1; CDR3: ASSLLIAGYNEQF
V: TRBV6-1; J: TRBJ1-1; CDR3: ASSGPTGTRMNTEAF
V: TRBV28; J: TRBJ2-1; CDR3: ASSPAVREGFYEQF
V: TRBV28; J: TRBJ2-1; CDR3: ASSPLERGVNEQF
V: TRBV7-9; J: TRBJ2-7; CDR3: ASSFGGRSGEQY